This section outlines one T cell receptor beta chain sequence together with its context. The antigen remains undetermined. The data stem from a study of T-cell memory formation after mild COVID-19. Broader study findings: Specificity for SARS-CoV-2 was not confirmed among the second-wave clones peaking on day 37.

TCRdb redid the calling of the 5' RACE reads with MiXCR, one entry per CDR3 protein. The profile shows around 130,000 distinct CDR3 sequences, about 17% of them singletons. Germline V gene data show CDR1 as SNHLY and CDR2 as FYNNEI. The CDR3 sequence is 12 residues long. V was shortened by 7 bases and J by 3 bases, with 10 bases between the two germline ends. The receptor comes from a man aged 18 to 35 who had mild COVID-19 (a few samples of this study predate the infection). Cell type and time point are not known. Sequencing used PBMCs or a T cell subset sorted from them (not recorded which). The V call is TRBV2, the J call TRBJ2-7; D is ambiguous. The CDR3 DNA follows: TGTGCCAGCACCAGGTCGGACTACGAGCAGTACGTC. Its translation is CASTRSDYEQYV.